What follows describes a single T cell receptor (beta chain). The data were obtained in a study of CD8+ T cells in alopecia areata. Study context: Treatment comprised oral tofacitinib, 5 to 10 mg twice daily, in treated patients.

In each case, RNA was isolated and then reverse transcribed into cDNA as the sequencing template. Some clones are missing from TCRdb's copy, which holds only in-frame ones; the method was immunoSEQ multiplex PCR. Of hundreds of thousands of clones in the sample, 57% are singletons; the top ten hold 0.45%. CDR1 is SGHRS, CDR2 YFSETQ, per germline. Trimming stripped 4 bases from V and 6 bases from J, with 21 bases between. CDR3 length: 16 residues. The chain is built from TRBV5-1 and TRBJ2-3; TRBD1 or TRBD2 may be the D gene (5 bases each). The sequenced sample was CD4+ T cells sorted from blood, obtained at week 0. The clonotype originates from a human donor with alopecia areata. Written as DNA, the CDR3 is TGCGCCAGCAGCAAGGGCCGCGGCAGGGAGCCGGATACGCAGTATTTT. This codes for CASSKGRGREPDTQYF.